This TCR beta chain was captured by sequencing in a study of blood T cells in healthy people across ages (dated by TCRdb to the mid-2010s). Study-wide context: Template switching captured roughly one uniquely barcoded TCR beta cDNA molecule per two T cells in model experiments. Using the same blood draw, the study looked at two additional independent replicas of 1 million unique cDNA reads for two donors, one aged 18 to 30 and the other aged 80 or older. Donors were grouped into four age groups: young (average 16 years), middle-aged (39), aged (roughly 62) and long-lived (less than 85). To avoid experimental bias, donors of different ages were spread randomly across the sequencing lanes. Using deep sequencing normalized with unique cDNA molecular identifiers, the study measured how TCR beta repertoire diversity changes with age. Overall study outcomes, separate from this receptor: The percentage of naive T cells measured by flow cytometry correlated strongly with observed TCR beta diversity. Because the CMV infection status of the donors was unknown, age-related changes in expanded clonotypes may potentially have been confounded. Because profiling used bulk unsorted PBMCs, naive and antigen-experienced compartments could not be compared conclusively. Estimates of total diversity from one million sequenced T cells were regarded as lower bounds and underestimates. Compared with the aged group, the long-lived group had more naive CD4+ T cells, fewer expanded clones and increased TCR diversity, a pattern suggesting age selection. Observed TCR beta diversity per million T cells fell roughly linearly with age, and a significant reduction was already apparent by age approximately 41.

The CDR3 measures 15 amino acids from cysteine to phenylalanine. The sequence is cut down to CDR3 DNA, 45 bases in frame from base 1. The germline V gene (reference sequence) supplies CDR1 DFQATT and CDR2 SNEGSKA. Cut back by 1 base and 1 base, the V and J ends lie 12 bases apart. Systemically healthy Caucasian individuals from Russia, 35 to 40 in total and aged about 6 to 90 years, were included as donors. About 10 milliliters of peripheral blood were collected from each donor into EDTA-treated Vacutainer tubes. Ficoll-Paque density-gradient centrifugation was used to isolate PBMCs, with at least 6.5 million per sample. Total RNA was extracted from PBMCs with Trizol reagent, with at least 5.5 micrograms obtained per sample. For every donor, an aliquot of PBMCs went through flow cytometry to measure the percentages of naive CD45RAhigh/CD27high T cells. Turning to this clonotype: This clone's antigen is unknown. No qualities accompany the bases; no much larger clone lies one base away.

To prepare the library, 5' RACE was applied. The sequencer was an Illumina HiSeq 2500. A second PCR of roughly 6 to 11 cycles was run with a J-beta primer mix and a sample-barcoded 5' primer. Each TCR beta cDNA molecule received a unique molecular identifier from a template-switch 5' adaptor carrying 12 random nucleotides. Each sample yielded at least 2.5 million CDR3-containing paired-end reads. The Mint cDNA synthesis kit, primed by a TRBC-specific oligonucleotide, was used to synthesize first-strand cDNA from all RNA. All cDNA was treated with uracil-DNA glycosylase and then went through a first 18-cycle PCR with the universal primers M1SS and BC2_uni_R. For the original study's pipeline: Each sample was normalized by randomly selecting 1 million high-quality reads, each carrying a distinct molecular identifier. Instead of being binned into consensus sequences, reads that shared molecular identifiers were thrown out. MiTCR, set to a Q25 quality threshold and the strictest error-elimination algorithm, was used for CDR3 identification, clonotype clustering and error correction. Lower-bound total TCR beta diversity was estimated with a nonparametric unseen species model using Euler transformation. TCRdb itself trimmed the public reads at Q25 with fastp, ran MiXCR and retained productive beta chains. Each CDR3 protein gets just one entry, which takes the most common genes and DNA from the rows behind it. The authors' filters were not applied to this entry. Present in this sample are some 1,500,000 distinct CDR3 sequences, 40% to 45% of which were seen just once. In total, the top ten clones hold around 4% of the sample.

The chain employs TRBV20-1 and TRBJ2-3, with the D segment identity uncertain. The sample taken for sequencing was blood. The sequence derives from a woman aged 18-29 years in good health. This receptor carries the CDR3 CSARVAWLGTDTQYF. The base sequence is TGCAGTGCTAGAGTTGCTTGGCTGGGCACAGATACGCAGTATTTT.